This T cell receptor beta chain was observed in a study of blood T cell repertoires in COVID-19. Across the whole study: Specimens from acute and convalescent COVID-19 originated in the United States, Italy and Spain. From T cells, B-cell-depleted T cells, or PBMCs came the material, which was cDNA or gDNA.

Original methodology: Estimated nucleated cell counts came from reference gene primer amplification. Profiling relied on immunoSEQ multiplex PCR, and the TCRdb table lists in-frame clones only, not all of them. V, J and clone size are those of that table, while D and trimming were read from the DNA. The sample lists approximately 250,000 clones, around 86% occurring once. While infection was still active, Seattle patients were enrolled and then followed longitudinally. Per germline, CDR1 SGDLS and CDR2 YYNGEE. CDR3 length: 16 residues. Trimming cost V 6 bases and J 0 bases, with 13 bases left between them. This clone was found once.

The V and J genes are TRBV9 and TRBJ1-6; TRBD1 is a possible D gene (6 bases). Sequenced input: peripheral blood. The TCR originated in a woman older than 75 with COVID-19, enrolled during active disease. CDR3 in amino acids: CASTPTGSSYNSPLHF. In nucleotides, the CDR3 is TGTGCCAGCACCCCGACAGGCAGCTCCTATAATTCACCCCTCCACTTT. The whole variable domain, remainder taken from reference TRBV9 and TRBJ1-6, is DSGVTQTPKHLITATGQRVTLRCSPRSGDLSVYWYQQSLDQGLQFLIQYYNGEERAKGNILERFSAQQFPDLHSELNLSSLELGDSALYFCASTPTGSSYNSPLHFGNGTRLTVT.